This T cell receptor (beta chain) was identified in a study of blood T cell repertoires in COVID-19. In the study overall: Donors in the United States, Italy and Spain gave samples during acute or convalescent COVID-19. PBMCs, B-cell-depleted T cells, or T cells provided the cDNA or gDNA that made up the material.

Deletions cut 6 bases from V and 4 bases from J, with 15 bases between. The CDR3 covers 14 residues. Germline V CDR1 and CDR2: MNHEY, SMNVEV (reference sequence). Per the study methods: Reference gene primer amplification gave nucleated cell count estimates. The data were produced by immunoSEQ multiplex PCR, yet TCRdb's version contains in-frame clones alone and is incomplete. The V and J calls and clone size are taken from that table; D and trimming were inferred from the DNA. This table holds roughly 150,000 clones, about 80% found once. The sequence came from a man in his fifties or sixties with acute or convalescent COVID-19. Material: peripheral blood. The V and J genes are TRBV27 and TRBJ1-2, with D possibly matching TRBD1 (6 bases). The CDR3: CASSPRQGPYGYTF. DNA for the CDR3: TGTGCCAGCAGCCCGCGGCAGGGGCCCTATGGCTACACCTTC.